The 7 T cell receptor beta chains below were found in one sample sequenced in a study of control samples from healthy donors and cancer patients. Clones were sequenced by immunoSEQ multiplex PCR, and TCRdb holds only the in-frame ones, with some missing. Of 130,000 or so clones in the sample, approximately 87% were seen once. Sequenced input: blood. The receptor source for this set is a man between 60 and 75 years old in good health.

V gene TRBV19 combines with J gene TRBJ1-6; possible D gene TRBD1, 6 bases. The V gene's germline CDR1 is LNHDA and CDR2 SQIVND (reference sequence). V shed 5 bases and J shed 6 bases, with 14 bases lying between them. This CDR3 comprises 15 residues. The CDR3 sequence is CASSVLRGSNSPLHF. The CDR3 DNA sequence: TGTGCCAGTAGTGTGCTCAGGGGTAGTAATTCACCCCTCCACTTT.

The CDR3, as DNA: TGTGCCTGGAGTTCCGGAAACACCATATATTTT. Residues: CAWSSGNTIYF. The rearrangement uses TRBV30 and TRBJ1-3; D not certain. The CDR3 loop spans 11 amino acids. Trimming cost V 2 bases and J 4 bases, with 3 bases left between them. Looked up from germline, CDR1 is GTSNPN and CDR2 is SVGIG (reference sequence).

The genes are TRBV18 and TRBJ1-3, with 9 bases identical to TRBD1. Trimming took 6 bases from V and 2 from J; bases not matched to a gene: 5. The CDR3 has 15 amino acids. CDR1 and CDR2 from the germline V gene are KGHSH and LQKENI. The CDR3, as DNA: TGTGCCAGCTCTTGGGGACAGGGAACTGGAAACACCATATATTTT. It yields the protein CASSWGQGTGNTIYF.

The chain recombines TRBV30 with TRBJ1-2, with no clear D. Per the germline V gene, CDR1 is GTSNPN and CDR2 is SVGIG (reference sequence). Trimming cost V 2 bases and J 2 bases, with 15 bases left between them. This CDR3 region has 15 residues. The CDR3 coding sequence is TGTGCCTGGAGTCGGAGAGACCTCGGGAACTATGGCTACACCTTC. Protein product: CAWSRRDLGNYGYTF.

The CDR3 DNA reads TGTGCCAGCAACAACCGACGGGGAGTAAATGGCTACACCTTC. It is translated as CASNNRRGVNGYTF. This chain links TRBV28 with TRBJ1-2; D uncertain. The germline gives CDR1 MDHEN, CDR2 SYDVKM. V lost 7 bases and J 6 bases, leaving 18 bases between the germline ends. The CDR3 is made up of 14 amino acids.

CDR3 nucleotide sequence: TGTGCCAGCAGCTTGCTCCAGGGCATCCCTGAAGCTTTCTTT. Its translation: CASSLLQGIPEAFF. This sequence joins TRBV5-6 and TRBJ1-1; D perhaps matches TRBD1 (5 bases). CDR1 and CDR2 from the germline V gene are SGHDT and YYEEEE. Trimming shortened V by 1 base and J by 6 bases, and 13 bases separated the two germline ends. The CDR3 is made up of 14 amino acids.

J is TRBJ2-1 and V is TRBV3-1 (or the pseudogene TRBV3-2); D is perhaps TRBD1 (6 bases). V lost 1 base and J lost 7, with 11 bases in between. Germline V CDR1 and CDR2: LGHDT, YNNKEL (reference sequence). The CDR3 is 14 residues long. CDR3 protein: CASSQGQVRNEQFF. The CDR3 DNA reads TGTGCCAGCAGCCAAGGACAGGTACGGAATGAGCAGTTCTTC.